A selection of T cell receptor beta chains follows, all from one sample in a study of beta chain features in type 1 diabetes. Assay used: immunoSEQ multiplex PCR; TCRdb lists only in-frame clones, some missing. The sample records roughly 130,000 clones, roughly 15% being singletons. Sequencing was done on a sample of central memory CD4+ T cells from blood. The receptors shown here come from a man aged 25-40 years with type 1 diabetes. CDR3s include the opening cysteine and the closing phenylalanine or tryptophan. The D gene is left open where the match is weak. Size values are once, few and many counts, or a class for expanded clones, and some rows have none.

clone size,D gene,J gene,V gene,CDR3 DNA,CDR3 protein
few,-,TRBJ2-4,TRBV11-2,TGTGCCAGCAGCTTAGATCGGAACATTCAGTACTTC,CASSLDRNIQYF
-,-,TRBJ1-2,TRBV7-9,TGTGCCAGCAGCCCGACTAACAGCTATGGCTACACCTTC,CASSPTNSYGYTF
few,TRBD1,TRBJ1-4,TRBV29-1,TGCAGCGTCGACAGGGGGCGAGGGGAAAAACTGTTTTTT,CSVDRGRGEKLFF
-,-,TRBJ2-5,TRBV28,TGTGCCAGCAGTTCCGGAACGTACCAAGAGACCCAGTACTTC,CASSSGTYQETQYF
few,-,TRBJ2-5,TRBV7-2,TGTGCCAGCAGCTCCCGGACCGGAGAGACCCAGTACTTC,CASSSRTGETQYF
-,TRBD1,TRBJ2-6,TRBV7-6,TGTGCCAGCAGCTCCATTCGACAGGGGCCTAGCTCTGGGGCCAACGTCCTGACTTTC,CASSSIRQGPSSGANVLTF
once,-,TRBJ2-7,TRBV9,TGTGCCAGCAGCGTAGGGGTCGGAGACGAGCAGTACTTC,CASSVGVGDEQYF
few,TRBD1,TRBJ2-5,TRBV7-2,TGTGCCAGCAGCTTTACAGGGGGCGTCCAAGAGACCCAGTACTTC,CASSFTGGVQETQYF
few,-,TRBJ2-7,TRBV23-1,TGCGCCAGCAGTCAATCTCATGGCAGATCCTACGAGCAGTACTTC,CASSQSHGRSYEQYF
few,TRBD2,TRBJ2-5,TRBV4-3,TGCGCCAGCAGCCAGGCCCATGGCGATGGGAGGGCCCAGTACTTC,CASSQAHGDGRAQYF
-,-,TRBJ1-2,TRBV9,TGTGCCAGCAGCGGCGGGACTTACTCCTATGGCTACACCTTC,CASSGGTYSYGYTF
-,TRBD1,TRBJ2-1,TRBV13,TGTGCCAGCAGCTTAGCAGGATACAGGACAGGGTTTGCCAATGAGCAGTTCTTC,CASSLAGYRTGFANEQFF
-,TRBD1,TRBJ2-7,TRBV9,TGTGCCAGCAGCTCGGGACAGGATTTCTCCTACGAGCAGTACTTC,CASSSGQDFSYEQYF
-,-,TRBJ1-2,TRBV7-2,TGTGCCAGCAGCTGGAGAGACAGGAACTATGGCTACACCTTC,CASSWRDRNYGYTF
few,-,TRBJ1-2,TRBV2,TGTGCCAGCAGTTCGGACGGCTCCTATGGCTACACCTTC,CASSSDGSYGYTF
few,-,TRBJ1-2,TRBV11-2,TGTGCCAGCAGCCGGCCTTCCGGAGGCTACACCTTC,CASSRPSGGYTF
-,-,TRBJ2-7,TRBV28,TGTGCCAGCATCCCACCGGACGGTAGCTACGAGCAGTACTTC,CASIPPDGSYEQYF
-,-,TRBJ1-3,TRBV2,TGTGCCAGCAGTGAAGGGCAGATCCGCTCTGGAAACACCATATATTTT,CASSEGQIRSGNTIYF
many,-,TRBJ2-1,TRBV11-2,TGTGCCAGCAGCCCAGACCGGGACATATACAATGAGCAGTTCTTC,CASSPDRDIYNEQFF
-,TRBD2,TRBJ2-3,TRBV6-5,TGTGCCAGCAGTTACTTCAAGCGGGGGATGAATACGCAGTATTTT,CASSYFKRGMNTQYF
-,-,TRBJ2-3,TRBV20-1,TGCAGTGCTAGCCCCTCCGATACGCAGTATTTT,CSASPSDTQYF
few,TRBD1,TRBJ2-4,TRBV6-1,TGTGCCAGCAGTGAACAGGGGGTAGCCAAAAACATTCAGTACTTC,CASSEQGVAKNIQYF
-,-,TRBJ2-5,TRBV9,TGTGCCAGCAGCGTAGCTGGTATCTCTGCGGAGACCCAGTACTTC,CASSVAGISAETQYF
few,-,TRBJ2-1,TRBV29-1,TGCAGCGTTGAGAATGAGCAGTTCTTC,CSVENEQFF
-,TRBD1,TRBJ2-7,TRBV27,TGTGCCAGCAGTCCGACAGGGAATCGGGAGCAGTACTTC,CASSPTGNREQYF
-,-,TRBJ2-1,TRBV1,TGCACCAGCAGCCAGCGTGGACAGGGGGTTTACAATGAGCAGTTCTTC,CTSSQRGQGVYNEQFF
-,-,TRBJ1-2,TRBV6-6,TGTGCCAGCAGCTCAGGGGACTATGGCTACACCTTC,CASSSGDYGYTF
-,TRBD2,TRBJ2-1,TRBV28,TGTGCCAGCACCCCGGGCATAGCGGGGGGTAGGGACAATGAGCAGTTCTTC,CASTPGIAGGRDNEQFF
few,-,TRBJ1-2,TRBV6-5,TGTGCCAGCAGTTCGGACGTTGACTATGGCTACACCTTC,CASSSDVDYGYTF
-,TRBD1,TRBJ2-7,TRBV11-2,TGTGCCAGCAGCTCGACGGGACAGGGAGTCGAGCAGTACTTC,CASSSTGQGVEQYF
few,-,TRBJ2-7,TRBV7-2,TGTGCCAGCAGCTTAGCGCAGGGAAACTACGAGCAGTACTTC,CASSLAQGNYEQYF
-,TRBD1,TRBJ1-2,TRBV18,TGTGCCAGCTCGTCCGGGACAGTGTCCGACTACACCTTC,CASSSGTVSDYTF
few,-,TRBJ2-3,TRBV7-2,TGTGCCAGCAGCTTAGGAGGCGGGGGCCGCACAGATACGCAGTATTTT,CASSLGGGGRTDTQYF
-,-,TRBJ2-7,TRBV7-2,TGTGCCAGCAGCTTAGACAGGAGCTCCTACGAGCAGTACTTC,CASSLDRSSYEQYF
few,-,TRBJ1-6,TRBV7-9,TGTGCCAGCAGCTTAGCGATGGGGAATTCACCCCTCCACTTT,CASSLAMGNSPLHF
few,-,TRBJ2-3,TRBV4-3,TGCGCCAGCAGCCAAAATTCTAAGGCAGATACGCAGTATTTT,CASSQNSKADTQYF